Listed here are 10 T cell receptor beta chains from one sample, sequenced in a study of T cells in Graves' hyperthyroidism and ophthalmopathy. It was RNA transcripts that yielded the amplified TCR beta CDR3 regions. The HTBI primer set served for first-round RT-PCR of the TCR CDR3. MiXCR was run by TCRdb on the multiplex PCR reads, yielding one entry per CDR3 protein. The sample lists approximately 400,000 distinct CDR3 sequences, 15% to 18% occurring once. The sequenced material came from blood. These TCRs come from a young woman with Graves' hyperthyroidism.

This clonotype has ten or more counts. The chain recombines TRBV29-1 with TRBJ2-1; possible D gene TRBD2, 7 bases. The CDR3 consists of 14 residues. V lost 8 bases and J lost 2, with 16 bases in between. From germline, CDR1 is SQVTM and CDR2 ANQGSEA. The CDR3 is CSSGGRGAYNEQFF. In DNA, the CDR3 is TGCAGCTCGGGGGGCAGGGGAGCCTACAATGAGCAGTTCTTC.

The sample holds a few counts of this clonotype. The chain uses TRBV14 and TRBJ1-3; D is ambiguous. The V end lost 10 bases, the J end lost 4 bases, and 8 bases lay between the germline ends. This CDR3 spans 11 amino acids. The germline V gene encodes CDR1 SGHDN and CDR2 FVKESK. DNA for the CDR3: TGTGCCACCAGGATGGGAAACACCATATATTTT. Encoded protein: CATRMGNTIYF.

The rearrangement joins TRBV27 to TRBJ2-7; D may be TRBD2 (6 bases). Germline CDR1 and CDR2: MNHEY and SMNVEV (reference sequence). V lost 3 bases, J lost 5 bases, and 14 bases lay in between. CDR3 size: 14 residues. CDR3 nucleotides: TGTGCCAGCAGTTTTGCGTACGGGGGACACGAGCAGTACTTC. It yields the protein CASSFAYGGHEQYF.

This clonotype has at least ten counts. The V and J genes are TRBV6-1 and TRBJ1-5; the D gene is possibly TRBD1 (6 bases). There are 14 residues in the CDR3. Germline V lookup: CDR1 MNHNS, CDR2 SASEGT. V shed 6 bases and J shed 0 bases, with 9 bases lying between them. The CDR3 spells CASRDRDSNQPQHF. DNA of the CDR3: TGTGCCAGCAGGGACAGAGATAGCAATCAGCCCCAGCATTTT.

This clonotype was detected ten times or more. This chain uses TRBV20-1 with TRBJ2-3, with TRBD2 identical over 10 bases. J gave up 5 bases and V 0 bases, and 5 bases lay outside the gene matches. This CDR3 is 15 amino acids long. Germline-derived CDR1 and CDR2 are DFQATT and SNEGSKA (reference sequence). As DNA, the CDR3 is TGCAGTGCTAGAGAATCTAGCGGGAGTTTAGATACGCAGTATTTT. Its protein product is CSARESSGSLDTQYF.

The chain has TRBV24-1 and TRBJ1-1; possible D gene TRBD1, 5 bases. CDR1 and CDR2 from the germline V gene are KGHDR and SFDVKD. V gave up 4 bases and J gave up 1 base, with 15 bases separating them. This CDR3 is 16 amino acids long. CDR3 region: CATSDLGPQGNTEAFF. In DNA, the CDR3 is TGTGCCACCAGTGACCTGGGCCCCCAGGGGAACACTGAAGCTTTCTTT.

In its sample, this clonotype was seen many times. V gene TRBV20-1 combines with J gene TRBJ2-7; D may match TRBD1 or TRBD2 (6 bases each). The CDR3 consists of 15 residues. V lost 3 bases and J lost 0, with 15 bases in between. Per germline, CDR1 DFQATT and CDR2 SNEGSKA (reference sequence). The CDR3 coding sequence is TGCAGTGCTAGCCTCCCGGGGGCTAGCTCCTACGAGCAGTACTTC. Translating gives CSASLPGASSYEQYF.

The rearrangement links TRBV5-1 to TRBJ2-2; the D call may be TRBD1 or TRBD2 (5 bases each). Germline CDR1 is SGHRS and CDR2 is YFSETQ. CDR3 length: 16 residues. V gave up 0 bases and J gave up 0 bases, with 9 bases separating them. The CDR3 is CASSLGGVSNTGELFF. In DNA, the CDR3 is TGCGCCAGCAGCTTGGGAGGGGTATCGAACACCGGGGAGCTGTTTTTT.

The table lists this clonotype with a few counts. The chain recombines TRBV5-1 with TRBJ2-1, with 8 bases identical to TRBD2. V gave up 0 bases and J gave up 10 bases; unmatched junction bases: 15. CDR3 length equals 17 residues. Per germline, CDR1 SGHRS and CDR2 YFSETQ. The CDR3 DNA follows: TGCGCCAGCAGCTTGGCTGGTGGCGACCGGGGGGGACGGGAGCAGTTCTTC. This translates into CASSLAGGDRGGREQFF.

V gene TRBV7-3 combines with J gene TRBJ2-1; 14 bases line up with TRBD2. Trimming took 5 bases from V and 9 from J; bases not matched to a gene: 6. CDR1 and CDR2 from the germline V gene are SGHTA and FQGTGA. The CDR3 length is 15 residues. The CDR3 sequence is CASSPGTSGSGEQFF. The CDR3 DNA reads as TGTGCCAGCAGCCCTGGGACTAGCGGGAGTGGTGAGCAGTTCTTC.